This T cell receptor (beta chain) was documented in a study of vaccination and CD4 T cells after COVID-19. Across the whole study: Median draw time for post-COVID samples was roughly 100 days post-diagnosis (range 35 to 161). The interval from dose two to post-vaccine sampling had a median of around 79 days, and it ranged from 14 to 241.

Concerning this clonotype: No antigen is known for it.

The treatment here: roughly nine-day PBMC culture with coronavirus spike peptide pools or control peptides (ViraFEST assay). Study outcomes and limitations: The median SARS-CoV-2-reactive clonotype number increased from about 20 to 38, without statistical significance.

Sequenced with the Oncomine TCR Beta short-read assay was DNA taken from cultured CD4+ T cells. A single record per CDR3 protein comes from TCRdb applying MiXCR to the PCR reads. The sample holds 25,000 to 30,000 distinct CDR3 sequences, 50% to 65% seen once. The receptor was derived from a human donor who received a COVID-19 vaccine. Material: CD4+ T cells from blood, cultured in vitro, obtained before SARS-CoV-2 vaccination.

CDR3 DNA: TGTGCCAGTAGTATAGGAGTAAGGGTCTCCCGCACAGATACGCAGTATTTT. This translates into CASSIGVRVSRTDTQYF. The chain employs TRBV19 and TRBJ2-3; no clear D gene. CDR3 length: 17 amino acids. The germline V gene has CDR1 LNHDA and CDR2 SQIVND (reference sequence). The V gene lost 1 base and the J gene lost 1 base, with 15 bases spanning the gap.